Shown below are 5 T cell receptor beta chains from a single sample sequenced in a study of T cell clonotyping in hematopoietic cell transplantation. Assay used: immunoSEQ multiplex PCR; TCRdb lists only in-frame clones, some missing. The repertoire has some 45,000 clones, roughly 80% of them found once; the top ten carry approximately 5.7%. The time point is: recipient sample about 28 days before transplant, after cytoreduction. The specimen was peripheral blood mononuclear cells, collected before stem cell transplant. The source is a man in his fifties or sixties with myelodysplastic syndrome. Some clones in this sample may be carry-over from other donors' samples.

The V gene is TRBV6-6, the J gene TRBJ1-6; TRBD1 might be the D (5 bases). V shed 6 bases and J shed 8 bases, with 14 bases lying between them. This CDR3 region has 14 residues. Germline assignment: CDR1 MNHNY and CDR2 SVGAGI (reference sequence). CDR3 region: CASSPGQGDSPLHF. For the CDR3, the DNA is TGTGCCAGCAGCCCCGGGCAGGGTGATTCACCCCTCCACTTT.

The CDR3: CASRIAGGHYNEQFF. The DNA for the CDR3 is TGTGCCAGCAGAATAGCGGGGGGGCATTACAATGAGCAGTTCTTC. The chain recombines TRBV7-2 with TRBJ2-1; TRBD2 agrees at 11 bases. Trimming removed 6 bases from V and 4 bases from J; junction bases left unmatched: 5. This CDR3 has 15 residues. Germline V lookup: CDR1 SGHTA, CDR2 FQGNSA.

This chain uses TRBV19 with TRBJ2-3; possible D gene TRBD1, 6 bases. Per germline, CDR1 LNHDA and CDR2 SQIVND (reference sequence). The V end lost 3 bases, the J end lost 5 bases, and 9 bases lay between the germline ends. The CDR3 runs 13 residues. This chain's CDR3 is CASSIGRGDTQYF. Here the CDR3 DNA reads TGTGCCAGTAGTATCGGCAGGGGAGATACGCAGTATTTT.

This chain connects TRBV5-1 to TRBJ1-4; no clear D gene. CDR3 size: 10 residues. The ends were cut back, 2 bases at V and 16 bases at J, with 9 bases in the middle. The germline gives CDR1 SGHRS, CDR2 YFSETQ. CDR3 region: CASSFEQPFF. CDR3 nucleotide sequence: TGCGCCAGCAGCTTTGAACAGCCGTTTTTT. Full variable domain (remainder filled in from reference TRBV5-1 and TRBJ1-4): KAGVTQTPRYLIKTRGQQVTLSCSPISGHRSVSWYQQTPGQGLQFLFEYFSETQRNKGNFPGRFSGRQFSNSRSEMNVSTLELGDSALYLCASSFEQPFFGSGTQLSVL.

The chain employs TRBV6-6 and TRBJ1-5, with 8 bases aligning to TRBD1. CDR1 and CDR2 from the germline V gene are MNHNY and SVGAGI (reference sequence). This CDR3 is built from 13 residues. The V and J ends lost 6 bases and 5 bases, in that order; junction bases with no gene match: 3. The CDR3 DNA is TGTGCCAGCAGGATACAGGGGGATCAGCCCCAGCATTTT. Its protein is CASRIQGDQPQHF.